A selection of T cell receptor beta chains follows, all from one sample in a study of blood T cell repertoires in COVID-19. Data came from immunoSEQ multiplex PCR; TCRdb stores just in-frame clones and leaves some out. Here the sample spans about 170,000 clones, under 85% being singletons. The sample taken for sequencing was peripheral blood. The receptors derive from an elderly man with COVID-19, enrolled during active disease. The CDR3 runs from the conserved cysteine through the conserved F or W. D genes are given only for firm matches. Some rows mark clone size as missing; the rest say once, few, many or name a class of expanded clone.

abundance	v_gene	d_gene	j_gene	CDR3nt	CDR3aa
-	TRBV12-3/TRBV12-4	TRBD2	TRBJ2-7	TGTGCCAGCAGTCCTTCGGGGGGCTACGAGCAGTACTTC	CASSPSGGYEQYF
-	TRBV19	TRBD1	TRBJ1-1	TGTGCCACCAAGGGGACAGGGGTAACTGAAGCTTTCTTT	CATKGTGVTEAFF
-	TRBV7-9	-	TRBJ1-2	TGTGCCAGCAGCTATCAGACAGGCTTTCGGTATGGCTACACCTTC	CASSYQTGFRYGYTF
-	TRBV6-5	-	TRBJ1-1	TGTGCCAGCAGTTACGGGACCCACAGGGTGAACACTGAAGCTTTCTTT	CASSYGTHRVNTEAFF
-	TRBV10-2	-	TRBJ2-3	TGCGCCAGCATCCCGGGGGATACAGATACGCAGTATTTT	CASIPGDTDTQYF
-	TRBV13	-	TRBJ1-6	TGTGCCAGCAGCTTAGGCCGGGATCTGGGTAATTCACCCCTCCACTTT	CASSLGRDLGNSPLHF
-	TRBV7-9	TRBD2	TRBJ2-3	TGTGCCAGCAGCCCCTGGACTAGCGGGGCCTGGGGTACGCAGTATTTT	CASSPWTSGAWGTQYF
-	TRBV7-3	TRBD1	TRBJ2-1	TGTGCCAGCAGCGATCGCCCGGGACAGGGGTACAATGAGCAGTTCTTC	CASSDRPGQGYNEQFF
-	TRBV19	TRBD1	TRBJ1-5	TGTGCCAGTAGTAGGGGACAGGGAGATCAGCCCCAGCATTTT	CASSRGQGDQPQHF
-	TRBV19	-	TRBJ1-1	TGTGCCAGTAGTACGGGTAGGGGCCCGAACACTGAAGCTTTCTTT	CASSTGRGPNTEAFF
-	TRBV2	-	TRBJ1-2	TGTGCCAGCAGTCGGGACACCATTAACTATGGCTACACCTTC	CASSRDTINYGYTF
-	TRBV9	-	TRBJ2-5	TGTGCCAGCAGCGTAGGCGGGGCAGGGACCCAGTACTTC	CASSVGGAGTQYF
-	TRBV7-3	-	TRBJ2-2	TGTGCCAGCAGCCTAGGACAGCGAAACACCGGGGAGCTGTTTTTT	CASSLGQRNTGELFF
-	TRBV11-3	TRBD1	TRBJ1-1	TGTGCCAGCAGCGAGGACAGGGGCACTGAAGCTTTCTTT	CASSEDRGTEAFF
-	TRBV5-4	TRBD1	TRBJ1-6	TGTGCCAGCAGCGTAGACAGGGGTAATTCACCCCTCCACTTT	CASSVDRGNSPLHF
-	TRBV28	TRBD1	TRBJ1-3	TGTGCCAGCAGTGAACCGAGGACAGGGAGAAACACCATATATTTT	CASSEPRTGRNTIYF
few	TRBV5-1	-	TRBJ1-6	TGCGCCAGCAGCACGGGATTACCAGGGGATTCACCCCTCCACTTT	CASSTGLPGDSPLHF
-	TRBV19	TRBD1	TRBJ1-5	TGTGCCAGTGAGGACAGGGGGCGCGTTGGGAGTCAGCCCCAGCATTTT	CASEDRGRVGSQPQHF
-	TRBV20-1	-	TRBJ1-5	TGCAGTGCTAGTTCTCAGGGAATAAGTGACAATCAGCCCCAGCATTTT	CSASSQGISDNQPQHF
once	TRBV6-5	-	TRBJ2-3	TGTGCCAGCAGGAGGCGGCATCGGGACACAGATACGCAGTATTTT	CASRRRHRDTDTQYF
-	TRBV9	TRBD1	TRBJ1-5	TGTGCCAGCAGCGCCGGACAGGGCAATCAGCCCCAGCATTTT	CASSAGQGNQPQHF
-	TRBV5-4	TRBD2	TRBJ2-3	TGTGCCAGCAGCCCTCCTGGACTAGTAGATACGCAGTATTTT	CASSPPGLVDTQYF